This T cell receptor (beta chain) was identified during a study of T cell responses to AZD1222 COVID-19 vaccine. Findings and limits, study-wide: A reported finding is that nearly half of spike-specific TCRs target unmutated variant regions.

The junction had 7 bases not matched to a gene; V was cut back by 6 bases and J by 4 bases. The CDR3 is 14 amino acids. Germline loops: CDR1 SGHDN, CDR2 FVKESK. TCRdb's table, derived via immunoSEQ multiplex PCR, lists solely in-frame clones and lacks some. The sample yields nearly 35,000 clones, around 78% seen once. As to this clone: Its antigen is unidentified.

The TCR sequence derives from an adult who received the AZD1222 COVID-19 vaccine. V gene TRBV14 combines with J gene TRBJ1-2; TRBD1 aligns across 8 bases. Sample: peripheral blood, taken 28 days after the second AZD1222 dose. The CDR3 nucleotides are TGTGCCAGCAGGGTCTCCGGGACAGGCTATGGCTACACCTTC. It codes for CASRVSGTGYGYTF.